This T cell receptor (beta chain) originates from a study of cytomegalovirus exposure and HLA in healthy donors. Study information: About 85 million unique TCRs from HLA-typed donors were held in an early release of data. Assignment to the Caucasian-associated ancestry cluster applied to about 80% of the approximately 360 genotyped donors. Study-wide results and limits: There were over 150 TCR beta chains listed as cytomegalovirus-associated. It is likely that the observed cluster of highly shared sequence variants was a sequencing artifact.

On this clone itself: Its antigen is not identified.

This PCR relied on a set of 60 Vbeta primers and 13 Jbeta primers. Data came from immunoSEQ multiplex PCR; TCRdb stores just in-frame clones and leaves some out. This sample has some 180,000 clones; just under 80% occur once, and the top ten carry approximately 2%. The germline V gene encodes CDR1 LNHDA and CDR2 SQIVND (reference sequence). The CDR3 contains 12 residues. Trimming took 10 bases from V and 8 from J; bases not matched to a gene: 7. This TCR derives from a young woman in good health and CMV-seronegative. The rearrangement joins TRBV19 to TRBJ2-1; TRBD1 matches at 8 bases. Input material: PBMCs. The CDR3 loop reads CAIGQGRDEQFF. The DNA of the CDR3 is TGTGCCATCGGACAGGGAAGGGATGAGCAGTTCTTC.